This TCR beta chain was captured in a study of blood T cell repertoires in COVID-19 (TCRdb year 2020). About the investigation overall: Samples from collaborators originated in the United States, Italy and Spain and spanned both the acute and convalescent phases of COVID-19. A de-identified subject ID, COVID-19 status, age in years and sex were almost always included in the sample metadata. A freely available public database, intended as a resource for researchers studying the immune response to SARS-CoV-2, is where the repertoires were released. The material from the prospective study consisted of cDNA or gDNA derived from T cells, B-cell-depleted T cells, or PBMCs. Where HLA class I and class II types were available, the types were taken from metadata supplied by the sample provider, not from assay-based typing. Samples came from the ongoing ImmuneRACE study (first 160 participants) plus 1,254 subjects from 6 global collaborators. The dataset comprised deeply sampled blood TCRbeta repertoires from subjects exposed to, actively infected with, or recovered from COVID-19.

As encoded in the germline V gene (reference sequence), CDR1 is MNHNY while CDR2 is SVGAGI. For this chain, trimming is 6 bases at the V end and 4 bases at the J end, and the number of junction bases without a gene match is 5. Including cysteine and phenylalanine, the CDR3 has 13 amino acids. Only CDR3 DNA is held: 39 bases, read in frame from base 1. Comments on this clone: What antigen it recognizes has not been identified. Base qualities are not provided; no much larger clone lies one nucleotide away.

Enrolling through a virtual design, the prospective study's participants ranged in age from roughly 18 to 95 years and lived across roughly 23 United States geographic areas. In the prospective study, participants were assigned to cohorts based on the clinical history participants reported in a screening survey and a study questionnaire. Recovered participants in ImmuneRACE Cohort 3 were defined by two consecutive negative NP/OP PCR tests, clearance by a healthcare professional, or resolution of symptoms. In the prospective study, mobile phlebotomists collected whole blood, serum and a nasopharyngeal or oropharyngeal swab from each participant. Participants in the prospective study had the option to provide additional blood draws and questionnaires over a roughly two-month period. Before DNA extraction, blood samples from the prospective study were shipped at room temperature or frozen. Overall results and qualifications from the work: How much clinical and demographic metadata was included differed by source and by participant, and the metadata was provided uncurated.

TCRbeta CDR3 regions were amplified from genomic DNA by means of the immunoSEQ Assay, a bias-controlled multiplex PCR. Per the original workflow: Nucleated cell counts per sample were estimated from amplification of reference gene primers within the assay. To quantify the absolute abundance of each unique TCRbeta CDR3 rearrangement, sequence reads were collapsed and filtered. For each sample, productive Simpson clonality was calculated as the square root of Simpson's diversity index across productive rearrangements. TCRdb retrieved this table from immuneACCESS and kept in-frame rearrangements only. Not all clones are present; in checked studies, unresolved V genes account for under half, and no reason is known for the remainder. D and trimming were read from the DNA, whereas the V and J calls and clone size are those reported in that table. The sample table records approximately 440,000 clones; about nine tenths of these occur just once. Approximately 0.7% of the sample is held by the ten biggest clonotypes.

The sequence was collected from a woman between 18 and 30 years old who had recovered from COVID-19. Sequenced material: PBMCs or T cells enriched from blood (not recorded which). The chain was built from TRBV6-6 and TRBJ1-2; 7 bases in the junction line up with TRBD1. The CDR3: CASRPEGAYGYTF. The bases read TGTGCCAGCAGACCCGAGGGGGCCTATGGCTACACCTTC.